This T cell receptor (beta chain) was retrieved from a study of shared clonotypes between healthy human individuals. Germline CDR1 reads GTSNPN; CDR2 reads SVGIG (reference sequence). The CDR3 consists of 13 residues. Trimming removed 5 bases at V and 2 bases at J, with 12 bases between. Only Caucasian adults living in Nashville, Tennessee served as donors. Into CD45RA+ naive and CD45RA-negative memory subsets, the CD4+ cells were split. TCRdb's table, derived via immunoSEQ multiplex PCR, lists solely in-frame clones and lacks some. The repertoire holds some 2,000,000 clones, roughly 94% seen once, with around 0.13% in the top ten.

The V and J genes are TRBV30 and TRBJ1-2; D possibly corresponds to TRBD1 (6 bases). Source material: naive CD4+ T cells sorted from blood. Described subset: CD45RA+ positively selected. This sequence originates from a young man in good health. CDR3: CAWLRGLNYGYTF. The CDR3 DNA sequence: TGTGCCTGGCTCCGGGGGCTGAACTATGGCTACACCTTC.